The clone carrying this T cell receptor beta chain was observed many times. These data are taken from a study of HIV-infected patients and healthy controls. The CDR3 length is 13 residues. Between the trimmed V and J ends, which lost 8 bases and 0 bases, there was a span of 8 bases. The germline V gene has CDR1 SNHLY and CDR2 FYNNEI. From the 5' RACE reads, TCRdb called clonotypes with MiXCR, one entry per CDR3 protein. Found here are around 64,000 distinct CDR3 sequences, approximately 15% of them singletons; the top ten hold approximately 6%. The chain employs TRBV2 and TRBJ1-5; D uncertain. This TCR derives from a human donor in good health. The specimen sequenced was CD4+ T cells from blood. Written as DNA, the CDR3 is TGTGCCAGCGACTTTCATAGCAATCAGCCCCAGCATTTT. Protein product: CASDFHSNQPQHF. Full variable domain (outside the CDR3, taken from reference TRBV2 and TRBJ1-5): EPEVTQTPSHQVTQMGQEVILRCVPISNHLYFYWYRQILGQKVEFLVSFYNNEISEKSEIFDDQFSVERPDGSNFTLKIRSTKLEDSAMYFCASDFHSNQPQHFGDGTRLSIL.